The 17 T cell receptor beta chains listed next were all sequenced from one sample in a study of beta chain features in type 1 diabetes. No antigen has been identified for these receptors. The entirety of the isolated RNA underwent reverse transcription, so expressed TCRB transcripts were sequenced. The method was immunoSEQ multiplex PCR; TCRdb's version includes in-frame clones alone and lacks a portion of them. In the table there are about 160,000 clones, roughly 8% of which are singletons. Study-wide findings and caveats: Type 1 diabetes patients had moderately but significantly shorter TCRB CDR3s in all four CD4+ subsets.

Input material: central memory CD4+ T cells from blood. The source of these receptors is a woman aged 18-29 years with type 1 diabetes.

This clone appeared a few times. This chain joins TRBV11-3 and TRBJ2-7; perhaps TRBD1 as D (5 bases). V lost 1 base, J lost 0 bases, and 7 bases lay in between. CDR3 length: 14 residues. CDR1 SGHNT and CDR2 YENEEA come from the germline V gene. CDR3 residues: CASSLGGSSYEQYF. The CDR3 DNA sequence: TGTGCCAGCAGCTTAGGGGGCTCCTCCTACGAGCAGTACTTC.

The chain joins TRBV7-6 to TRBJ2-1; D remains unclear. The V end was cut by 7 bases, the J end by 6 bases, with 16 bases between. CDR3 length: 14 residues. Germline loops: CDR1 SGHVS, CDR2 FNYEAQ. This chain's CDR3 is CASNSPSKPNEQFF. CDR3 nucleotide sequence: TGTGCCAGCAACTCCCCCTCTAAACCCAATGAGCAGTTCTTC.

In the case of this clone: The same CDR3 arises from other DNA sequences in this sample as well. The chain is built from TRBV2 and TRBJ2-3, with TRBD1 matching 8 bases. V was clipped by 6 bases and J by 1 base; unmatched bases: 3. In germline, CDR1 is SNHLY, CDR2 FYNNEI. This CDR3 has 14 residues. CDR3 bases: TGTGCCAGCAGCCCAGGGGGCGGCACAGATACGCAGTATTTT. It encodes CASSPGGGTDTQYF.

The gene calls are TRBV11-2 and TRBJ2-1, with 14 positions matching TRBD2. V shed 5 bases, J shed 6 bases, and the junction held 9 bases outside the gene matches. The CDR3 contains 17 residues. Germline assignment: CDR1 SGHAT and CDR2 FQNNGV. The CDR3 spells CASSRRLAGGPPNEQFF. DNA of the CDR3: TGTGCCAGCAGCCGACGACTAGCGGGGGGGCCTCCCAATGAGCAGTTCTTC. Full variable domain (outside the CDR3, taken from reference TRBV11-2 and TRBJ2-1): EAGVAQSPRYKIIEKRQSVAFWCNPISGHATLYWYQQILGQGPKLLIQFQNNGVVDDSQLPKDRFSAERLKGVDSTLKIQPAKLEDSAVYLCASSRRLAGGPPNEQFFGPGTRLTVL.

This clone was observed a few times. The chain combines TRBV7-2 with TRBJ2-7; D is uncertain. V was trimmed by 4 bases and J by 0 bases, leaving 10 bases between them. Per the germline V gene, CDR1 is SGHTA and CDR2 is FQGNSA. The CDR3 length is 14 residues. CDR3 in amino acids: CASSSSRSSYEQYF. The CDR3 DNA reads as TGTGCCAGCAGCTCAAGCCGGAGCTCCTACGAGCAGTACTTC. Supplemented by reference TRBV7-2 and TRBJ2-7, the full variable domain reads GAGVSQSPSNKVTEKGKDVELRCDPISGHTALYWYRQSLGQGLEFLIYFQGNSAPDKSGLPSDRFSAERTGGSVSTLTIQRTQQEDSAVYLCASSSSRSSYEQYFGPGTRLTVT.

The J gene is TRBJ1-2, the V gene TRBV4-3, with D possibly matching TRBD1 (5 bases). CDR1 is LGHNA, CDR2 YSLEER, per germline. The CDR3 runs to 18 residues. V was cut by 1 base and J by 5 bases, with 23 bases left in between. Here the CDR3 DNA reads TGCGCCAGCAGCCAAGGGGTGGGAGATTCGGCAGGGAGGTATGGCTACACCTTC. The encoded protein is CASSQGVGDSAGRYGYTF.

A few counts support this clone. The chain carries TRBV11-2 and TRBJ2-3; perhaps TRBD2 as D (7 bases). The CDR3 spans 16 residues. Germline V CDR1 and CDR2: SGHAT, FQNNGV. Trimming pared 0 bases from V and 0 bases from J, leaving 10 bases between. This CDR3 is CASSLEGGLSTDTQYF. The DNA of the CDR3 is TGTGCCAGCAGCTTAGAAGGGGGACTAAGCACAGATACGCAGTATTTT.

This clone was recorded a few times. This chain uses TRBV14 with TRBJ2-5; D might be TRBD2 (5 bases). Germline V gene sequence: CDR1 SGHDN, CDR2 FVKESK. The CDR3 contains 15 residues. Trimming left V 2 bases short and J 4 bases short, with 14 bases between. The CDR3 nucleotides are TGTGCCAGCAGCCAAAACACGCCGGGGTCAGAGACCCAGTACTTC. Translation gives CASSQNTPGSETQYF.

The genes are TRBV28 and TRBJ2-7; D remains ambiguous. The CDR3 consists of 12 residues. Trimming took 3 bases from V and 3 from J, leaving 6 bases between them. In germline, CDR1 is MDHEN, CDR2 SYDVKM. The CDR3 nucleotides are TGTGCCAGCAGTTTCACTGTCTACGAGCAGTACTTC. Translation gives CASSFTVYEQYF.

In this sample, this clone turned up a few times. V is TRBV9 and J is TRBJ2-5; D is perhaps TRBD1 (5 bases). Trimming removed 0 bases at V and 4 bases at J, with 16 bases between. The CDR3 runs 16 residues. The germline gives CDR1 SGDLS, CDR2 YYNGEE. The chain's CDR3 is CASSVGLPGMGETQYF. The CDR3 coding sequence is TGTGCCAGCAGCGTAGGCCTCCCAGGGATGGGAGAGACCCAGTACTTC.

This clone showed up just once. The chain is built from TRBV11-3 and TRBJ2-1; 12 nucleotides match TRBD2. After removal of 2 bases from V and 15 bases from J, the junction contained 11 bases not matched to a gene. The germline gives CDR1 SGHNT, CDR2 YENEEA. The CDR3 is 15 amino acids. This CDR3 is CASSLLLAGGPGRFF. The CDR3 DNA reads TGTGCCAGCAGCTTACTCCTAGCGGGAGGGCCCGGGCGGTTCTTC. The full variable domain, with the rest looked up from reference TRBV11-3 and TRBJ2-1, is EAGVVQSPRYKIIEKKQPVAFWCNPISGHNTLYWYLQNLGQGPELLIRYENEEAVDDSQLPKDRFSAERLKGVDSTLKIQPAELGDSAVYLCASSLLLAGGPGRFFGPGTRLTVL.

With regard to this clone: Other DNA sequences of this sample code for an identical CDR3. The chain employs TRBV2 and TRBJ1-5; TRBD1 matches at 7 bases. From germline, CDR1 is SNHLY and CDR2 FYNNEI. The CDR3 length is 13 residues. V shed 4 bases, J shed 5 bases, and the junction held 2 bases outside the gene matches. The DNA of the CDR3 is TGTGCCAGCAGTGTCACAGGGGATCAGCCCCAGCATTTT. This codes for CASSVTGDQPQHF.

A few counts support this clone. This chain joins TRBV30 and TRBJ1-3; maybe TRBD1 (5 bases). Between the trimmed V and J ends, which lost 0 bases and 3 bases, there was a span of 15 bases. Germline CDR1 and CDR2: GTSNPN and SVGIG (reference sequence). CDR3 length: 16 residues. The DNA for the CDR3 is TGTGCCTGGAGTGTACAAGGGGCTCTCGGTGGAAACACCATATATTTT. Encoded protein: CAWSVQGALGGNTIYF.

This chain links TRBV5-1 with TRBJ1-1; TRBD1 aligns across 7 bases. CDR1 and CDR2 (germline): SGHRS, YFSETQ. Trimming removed 4 bases from V and 2 bases from J; junction bases left unmatched: 11. The CDR3 has 16 amino acids. For the CDR3, the DNA is TGCGCCAGCAGCCTAAAGCCTGGGACAGCCAACACTGAAGCTTTCTTT. It encodes CASSLKPGTANTEAFF.

The sample holds a few counts of this clone. J is TRBJ2-6 and V is TRBV28; 12 nucleotides align to TRBD1. Per the germline V gene, CDR1 is MDHEN and CDR2 is SYDVKM. CDR3 length: 19 amino acids. Losses at the gene ends were 7 bases for V and 2 bases for J; bases not matched to a gene: 12. CDR3 loop: CASTSLVGQGATGANVLTF. The CDR3 nucleotides are TGTGCCAGCACCTCGCTCGTGGGACAGGGGGCGACTGGGGCCAACGTCCTGACTTTC. The full variable domain, its missing parts supplied by reference TRBV28 and TRBJ2-6, is DVKVTQSSRYLVKRTGEKVFLECVQDMDHENMFWYRQDPGLGLRLIYFSYDVKMKEKGDIPEGYSVSREKKERFSLILESASTNQTSMYLCASTSLVGQGATGANVLTFGAGSRLTVL.

This clone has at least ten counts. This chain uses TRBV28 with TRBJ2-4; tentative D call: TRBD2 (5 bases). The CDR3 is 14 residues long. CDR1 is MDHEN, CDR2 SYDVKM, per germline. Trimming removed 6 bases from V and 0 bases from J, with 9 bases in between. CDR3 in DNA: TGTGCCAGCAGAAAGCGGTTAGCCAAAAACATTCAGTACTTC. Translating gives CASRKRLAKNIQYF.

This clone was seen only a few times. The rearrangement joins TRBV14 to TRBJ1-1; no reliable D call. V was trimmed by 1 base and J by 10 bases, leaving 16 bases between them. The germline gives CDR1 SGHDN, CDR2 FVKESK. CDR3 length equals 14 residues. Here the CDR3 reads CASSQVGRGSRAFF. DNA for the CDR3: TGTGCCAGCAGCCAAGTTGGTCGCGGAAGCCGAGCTTTCTTT. Full variable domain (remainder filled in from reference TRBV14 and TRBJ1-1): EAGVTQFPSHSVIEKGQTVTLRCDPISGHDNLYWYRRVMGKEIKFLLHFVKESKQDESGMPNNRFLAERTGGTYSTLKVQPAELEDSGVYFCASSQVGRGSRAFFGQGTRLTVV.